The present TCR beta chain was sequenced within a study of blood T cell repertoires in COVID-19. This CDR3 contains 14 residues. Germline V CDR1 and CDR2: SGHVS, FQNEAQ. Recovered status in Cohort 3 required two negative PCRs, clearance, or symptom resolution. Profiled with immunoSEQ multiplex PCR; TCRdb holds only in-frame clones, not every one. Here the sample spans fewer than 500,000 clones, around 87% being singletons. Note on this clone: The junction and the germline gene differ at one end; a read error may be behind it.

The receptor's source is a man younger than 40 who had recovered from COVID-19. Sequences were obtained from PBMCs or T cells enriched from blood (not recorded which). The V call is TRBV7-8, the J call TRBJ2-7, with D tentatively TRBD1 (5 bases). The CDR3, as DNA: TGTGCCAGCAGCATAGCTACAGGCCCCTACGAGCAGTACTTC. Its protein product is CASSIATGPYEQYF.